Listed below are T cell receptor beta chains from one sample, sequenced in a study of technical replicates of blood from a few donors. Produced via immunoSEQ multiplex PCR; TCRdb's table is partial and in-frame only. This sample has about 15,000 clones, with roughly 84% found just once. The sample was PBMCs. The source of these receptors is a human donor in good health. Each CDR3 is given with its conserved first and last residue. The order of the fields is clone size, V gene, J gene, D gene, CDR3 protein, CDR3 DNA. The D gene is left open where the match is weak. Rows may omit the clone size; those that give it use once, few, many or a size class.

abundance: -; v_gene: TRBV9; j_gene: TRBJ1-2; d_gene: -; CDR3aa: CASSVGGGAQNYGYTF; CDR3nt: TGTGCCAGCAGCGTAGGAGGGGGGGCGCAGAACTATGGCTACACCTTC
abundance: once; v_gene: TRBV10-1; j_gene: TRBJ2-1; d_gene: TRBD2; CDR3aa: CASSVAREGGEQFF; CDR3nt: TGCGCCAGCAGTGTCGCGCGGGAGGGGGGTGAGCAGTTCTTC
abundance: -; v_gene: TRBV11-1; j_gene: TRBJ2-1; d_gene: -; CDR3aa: CASSLMEQGGHNEQFF; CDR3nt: TGTGCCAGCAGCTTAATGGAACAGGGAGGGCACAATGAGCAGTTCTTC
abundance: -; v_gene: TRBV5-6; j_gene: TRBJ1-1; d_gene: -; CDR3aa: CASSIGVTEAFF; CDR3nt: TGTGCCAGCAGCATAGGGGTTACTGAAGCTTTCTTT
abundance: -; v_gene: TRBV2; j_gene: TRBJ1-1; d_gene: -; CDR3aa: CASSGQKQGLNTEAFF; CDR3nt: TGTGCCAGCAGTGGACAGAAACAGGGATTGAACACTGAAGCTTTCTTT
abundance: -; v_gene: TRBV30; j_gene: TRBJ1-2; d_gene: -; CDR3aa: CAWSLSGVFEGYTF; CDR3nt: TGTGCCTGGAGTCTAAGCGGGGTTTTTGAGGGCTACACCTTC
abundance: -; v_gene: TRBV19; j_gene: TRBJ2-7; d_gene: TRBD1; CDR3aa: CASSLGQGRTYEQYF; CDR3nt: TGTGCCAGTAGCCTTGGACAGGGGAGAACCTACGAGCAGTACTTC
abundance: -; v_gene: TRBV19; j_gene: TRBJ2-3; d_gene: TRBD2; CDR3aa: CASKLAGGPTDTQYF; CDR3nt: TGTGCCAGTAAGTTGGCGGGAGGGCCCACAGATACGCAGTATTTT
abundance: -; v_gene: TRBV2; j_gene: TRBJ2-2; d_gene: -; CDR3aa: CASSGRVLDTGELFF; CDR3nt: TGTGCCAGCAGTGGCAGGGTATTGGACACCGGGGAGCTGTTTTTT
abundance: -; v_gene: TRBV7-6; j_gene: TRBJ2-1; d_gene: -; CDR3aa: CASSRNYNEQFF; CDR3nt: TGTGCCAGCAGCCGTAACTACAATGAGCAGTTCTTC
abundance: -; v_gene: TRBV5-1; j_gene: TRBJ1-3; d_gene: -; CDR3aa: CASSLVGGHLGSGNTIYF; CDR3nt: TGCGCCAGCAGCTTGGTTGGCGGACACCTTGGCTCTGGAAACACCATATATTTT
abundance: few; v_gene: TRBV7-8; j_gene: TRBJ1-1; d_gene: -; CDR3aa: CASSPAGSEAFF; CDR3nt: TGTGCCAGCAGCCCCGCAGGGTCTGAAGCTTTCTTT
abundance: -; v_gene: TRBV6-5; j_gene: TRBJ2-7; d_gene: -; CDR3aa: CASSYSGISSYEQYF; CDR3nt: TGTGCCAGCAGTTACTCCGGGATCAGCTCCTACGAGCAGTACTTC
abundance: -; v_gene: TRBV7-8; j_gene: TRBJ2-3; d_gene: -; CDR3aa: CASSPRTESTDTQYF; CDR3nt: TGTGCCAGCAGCCCCCGGACAGAGAGCACAGATACGCAGTATTTT
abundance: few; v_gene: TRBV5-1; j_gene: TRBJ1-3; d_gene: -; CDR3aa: CASSSEQGNTIYF; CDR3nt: TGCGCCAGCAGCTCAGAACAAGGAAACACCATATATTTT
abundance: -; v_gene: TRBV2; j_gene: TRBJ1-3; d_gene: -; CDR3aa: CATEPTANSGNTIYF; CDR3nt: TGTGCCACTGAACCGACAGCCAACTCTGGAAACACCATATATTTT
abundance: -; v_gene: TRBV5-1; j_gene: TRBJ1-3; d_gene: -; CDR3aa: CASSFGTGNDPGNTIYF; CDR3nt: TGCGCCAGCAGCTTCGGAACAGGGAATGACCCTGGAAACACCATATATTTT
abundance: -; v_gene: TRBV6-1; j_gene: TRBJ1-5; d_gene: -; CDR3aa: CASSERWVRQPQHF; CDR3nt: TGTGCCAGCAGTGAAAGATGGGTGAGGCAGCCCCAGCATTTT
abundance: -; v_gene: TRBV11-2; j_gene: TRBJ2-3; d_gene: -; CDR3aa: CASTLMSGQGLRDTQYF; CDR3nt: TGTGCCAGCACCCTGATGAGCGGACAGGGACTACGGGATACGCAGTATTTT
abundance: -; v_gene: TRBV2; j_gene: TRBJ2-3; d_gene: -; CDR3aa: CASSTSTDTQYF; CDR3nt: TGTGCCAGCAGTACTAGCACAGATACGCAGTATTTT
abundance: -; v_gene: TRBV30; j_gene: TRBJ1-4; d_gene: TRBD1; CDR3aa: CAWSSGTGDEKLFF; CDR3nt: TGTGCCTGGAGTTCCGGGACAGGGGACGAAAAACTGTTTTTT
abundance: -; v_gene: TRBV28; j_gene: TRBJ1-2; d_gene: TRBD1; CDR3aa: CASSYLTGTGVEGYTF; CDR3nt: TGTGCCAGCAGTTATCTCACCGGGACAGGGGTAGAGGGCTACACCTTC
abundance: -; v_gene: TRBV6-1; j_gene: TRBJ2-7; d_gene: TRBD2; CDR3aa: CASKASGSNEQYF; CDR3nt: TGTGCCAGCAAGGCTAGCGGGAGCAACGAGCAGTACTTC
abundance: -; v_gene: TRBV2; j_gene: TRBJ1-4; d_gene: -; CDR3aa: CASSSGTFNEKLFF; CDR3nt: TGTGCCAGCAGTTCCGGGACATTTAATGAAAAACTGTTTTTT
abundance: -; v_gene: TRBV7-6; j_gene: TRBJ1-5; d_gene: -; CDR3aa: CASSLGAGANSNQPQHF; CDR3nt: TGTGCCAGCAGCTTAGGAGCGGGAGCCAATAGCAATCAGCCCCAGCATTTT
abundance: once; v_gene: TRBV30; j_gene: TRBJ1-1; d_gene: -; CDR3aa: CAWSRRGFGTEAFF; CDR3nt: TGTGCCTGGAGCCGCCGGGGGTTCGGGACTGAAGCTTTCTTT
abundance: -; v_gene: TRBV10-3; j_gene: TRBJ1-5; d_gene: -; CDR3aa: CAISEYGGDSNQPQHF; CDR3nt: TGTGCCATCAGTGAGTATGGAGGGGATAGCAATCAGCCCCAGCATTTT
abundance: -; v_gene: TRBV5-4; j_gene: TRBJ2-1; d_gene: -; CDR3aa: CASTRTGSSYNEQFF; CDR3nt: TGTGCCAGCACCCGTACAGGGAGCTCCTACAATGAGCAGTTCTTC
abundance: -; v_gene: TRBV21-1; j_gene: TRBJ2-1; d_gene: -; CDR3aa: CASSKRSGREGPNEQFF; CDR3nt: TGTGCCAGCAGCAAAAGATCGGGGCGGGAGGGCCCTAATGAGCAGTTCTTC
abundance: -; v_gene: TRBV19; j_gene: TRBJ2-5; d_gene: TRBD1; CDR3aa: CASSGTVQETQYF; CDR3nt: TGTGCCAGTAGTGGGACAGTCCAAGAGACCCAGTACTTC
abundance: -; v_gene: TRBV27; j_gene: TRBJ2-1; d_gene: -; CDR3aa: CASNGFNEQFF; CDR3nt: TGTGCCAGCAACGGTTTCAATGAGCAGTTCTTC
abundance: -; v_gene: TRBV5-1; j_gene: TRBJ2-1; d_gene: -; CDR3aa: CASSPTQGDEQFF; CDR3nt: TGCGCCAGCAGCCCCACTCAGGGTGATGAGCAGTTCTTC
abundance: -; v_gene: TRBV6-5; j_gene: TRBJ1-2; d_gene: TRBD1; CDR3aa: CASRKNTGTGRGYTF; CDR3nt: TGTGCCAGCAGAAAGAATACCGGGACAGGGCGAGGCTACACCTTC
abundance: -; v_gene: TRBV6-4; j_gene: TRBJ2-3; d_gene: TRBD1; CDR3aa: CASSEQGGTDTQYF; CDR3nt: TGTGCCAGCAGTGAACAGGGGGGCACAGATACGCAGTATTTT
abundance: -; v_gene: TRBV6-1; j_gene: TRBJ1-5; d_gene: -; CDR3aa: CASSEMWQGHQPQHF; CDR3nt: TGTGCCAGCAGTGAAATGTGGCAGGGTCATCAGCCCCAGCATTTT
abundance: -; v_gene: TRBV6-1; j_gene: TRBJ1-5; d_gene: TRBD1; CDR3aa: CASSGGTGGFSNQPQHF; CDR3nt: TGTGCCAGCAGTGGAGGGACAGGGGGCTTCAGCAATCAGCCCCAGCATTTT
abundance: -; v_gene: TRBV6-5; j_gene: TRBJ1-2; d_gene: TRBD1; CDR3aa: CASRPTGLYGYTF; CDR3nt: TGTGCCAGCAGGCCGACAGGGCTCTATGGCTACACCTTC
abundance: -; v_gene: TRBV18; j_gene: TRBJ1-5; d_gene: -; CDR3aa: CASSPTQGSNQPQHF; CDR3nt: TGTGCCAGCTCACCGACACAGGGTAGCAATCAGCCCCAGCATTTT
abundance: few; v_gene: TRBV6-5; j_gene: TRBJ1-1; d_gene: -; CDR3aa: CASRSTTEAFF; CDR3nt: TGTGCCAGCAGATCCACAACTGAAGCTTTCTTT
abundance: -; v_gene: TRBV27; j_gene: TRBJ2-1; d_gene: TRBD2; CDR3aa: CASSLEAGVSGEQFF; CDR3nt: TGTGCCAGCAGTTTAGAAGCGGGAGTTAGCGGTGAGCAGTTCTTC
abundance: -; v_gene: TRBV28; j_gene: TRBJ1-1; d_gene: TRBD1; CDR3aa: CASSLAGTGANTEAFF; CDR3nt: TGTGCCAGCAGTTTAGCAGGGACAGGGGCGAACACTGAAGCTTTCTTT
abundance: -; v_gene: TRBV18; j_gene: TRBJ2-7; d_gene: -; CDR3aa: CASSPRHLYEQYF; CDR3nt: TGTGCCAGCTCACCGCGACATCTCTACGAGCAGTACTTC
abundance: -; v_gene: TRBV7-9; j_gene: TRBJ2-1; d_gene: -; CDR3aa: CASSSRLGFYNEQFF; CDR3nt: TGTGCCAGCAGCTCTCGACTAGGTTTCTACAATGAGCAGTTCTTC
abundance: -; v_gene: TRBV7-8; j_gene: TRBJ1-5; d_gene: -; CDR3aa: CASSLGGLRAYQPQHF; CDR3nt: TGTGCCAGCAGCTTAGGGGGCCTCAGGGCCTATCAGCCCCAGCATTTT
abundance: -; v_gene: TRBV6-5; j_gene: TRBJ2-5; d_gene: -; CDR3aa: CASKAAMYQETQYF; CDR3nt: TGTGCCAGCAAAGCGGCCATGTACCAAGAGACCCAGTACTTC
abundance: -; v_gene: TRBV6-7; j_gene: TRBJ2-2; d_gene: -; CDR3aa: CASSYGFGQLTSRLTGELFF; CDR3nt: TGTGCCAGCAGTTACGGATTCGGACAGCTCACTTCTAGGCTCACCGGGGAGCTGTTTTTT
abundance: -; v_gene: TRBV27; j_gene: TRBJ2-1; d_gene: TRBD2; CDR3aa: CASTLSGLAGEEQFF; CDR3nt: TGTGCCAGCACCCTATCGGGACTAGCGGGAGAGGAGCAGTTCTTC
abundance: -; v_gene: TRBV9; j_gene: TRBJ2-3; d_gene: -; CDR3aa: CASSVGTFSSTDTQYF; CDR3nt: TGTGCCAGCAGCGTAGGGACTTTTAGCAGCACAGATACGCAGTATTTT
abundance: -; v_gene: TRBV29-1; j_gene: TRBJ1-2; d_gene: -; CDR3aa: CSSSRGLEGYTF; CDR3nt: TGCAGCTCATCCAGGGGCCTTGAAGGCTACACCTTC
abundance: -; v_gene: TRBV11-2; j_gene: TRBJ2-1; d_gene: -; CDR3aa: CASSLAGNNEQFF; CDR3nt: TGTGCCAGCAGCTTAGCCGGGAACAATGAGCAGTTCTTC
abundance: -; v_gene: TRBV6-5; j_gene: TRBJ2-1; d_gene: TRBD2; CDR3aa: CASRALAGGYNEQFF; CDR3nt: TGTGCCAGCAGGGCACTAGCGGGGGGGTACAATGAGCAGTTCTTC
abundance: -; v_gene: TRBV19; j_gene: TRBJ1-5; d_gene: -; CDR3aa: CASSIDLWGSNQPQHF; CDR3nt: TGTGCCAGTAGTATAGATCTATGGGGCAGCAATCAGCCCCAGCATTTT
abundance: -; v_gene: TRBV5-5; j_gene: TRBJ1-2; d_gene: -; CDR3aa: CASSQTDNYGYTF; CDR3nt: TGTGCCAGCAGCCAAACAGATAACTATGGCTACACCTTC
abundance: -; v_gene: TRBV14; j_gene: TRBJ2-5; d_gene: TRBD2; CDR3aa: CASSPLGLAEETQYF; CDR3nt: TGTGCCAGCAGCCCTCTCGGACTAGCAGAAGAGACCCAGTACTTC
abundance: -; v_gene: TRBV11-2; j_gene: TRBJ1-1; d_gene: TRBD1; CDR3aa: CASSLQGDTEAFF; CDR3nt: TGTGCCAGCAGCTTACAGGGGGACACTGAAGCTTTCTTT
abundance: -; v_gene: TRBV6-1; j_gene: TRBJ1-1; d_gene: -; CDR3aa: CASRAEGQGGTEAFF; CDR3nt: TGTGCCAGCAGGGCTGAGGGTCAGGGAGGCACTGAAGCTTTCTTT
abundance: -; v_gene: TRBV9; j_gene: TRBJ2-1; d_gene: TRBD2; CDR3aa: CASSAGGYNEQFF; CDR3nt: TGTGCCAGCAGCGCGGGAGGGTACAATGAGCAGTTCTTC